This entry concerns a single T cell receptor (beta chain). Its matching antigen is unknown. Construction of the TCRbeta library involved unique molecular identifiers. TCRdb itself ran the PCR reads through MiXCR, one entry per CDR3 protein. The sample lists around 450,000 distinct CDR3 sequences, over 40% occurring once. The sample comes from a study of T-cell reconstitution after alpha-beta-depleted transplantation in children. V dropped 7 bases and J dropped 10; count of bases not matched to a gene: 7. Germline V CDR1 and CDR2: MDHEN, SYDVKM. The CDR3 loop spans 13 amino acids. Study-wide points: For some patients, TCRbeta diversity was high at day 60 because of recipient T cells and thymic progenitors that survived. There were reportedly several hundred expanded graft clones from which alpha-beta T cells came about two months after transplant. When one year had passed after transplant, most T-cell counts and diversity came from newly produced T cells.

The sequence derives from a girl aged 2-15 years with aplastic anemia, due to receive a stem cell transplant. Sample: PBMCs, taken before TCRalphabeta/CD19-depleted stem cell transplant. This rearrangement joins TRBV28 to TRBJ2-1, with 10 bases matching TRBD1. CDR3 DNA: TGTGCCAGCATACGACAGGGGGCTTGGGAGCAGTTCTTC. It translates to CASIRQGAWEQFF.